Reported below is one T cell receptor (beta chain). The entry originates in a study of blood T cell repertoires in COVID-19. Whole-study context: The origin of the acute and convalescent COVID-19 samples was the United States, Italy and Spain. Sources were T cells, B-cell-depleted T cells, or PBMCs; the material itself was cDNA or gDNA.

Germline-derived CDR1 and CDR2 are SGHRS and YFSETQ. The CDR3 runs to 14 residues. V was clipped by 0 bases and J by 4 bases, with 9 bases between them. In the authors' workflow: By means of reference gene primer amplification, nucleated cell counts were estimated. Clones were sequenced by immunoSEQ multiplex PCR, and TCRdb holds only the in-frame ones, with some missing. The DNA was the basis for D and trimming; V, J and clone size are from that table. This sample carries some 130,000 clones, 65% to 85% of them seen once, and the ten largest clones take approximately 17%. This TCR derives from a woman at least 80 years old with acute or convalescent COVID-19. The sequencing sample was made of peripheral blood. The chain combines TRBV5-1 with TRBJ2-3, with D perhaps TRBD1 (5 bases). The CDR3 region is CASSLVGASDTQYF. The CDR3 DNA sequence: TGCGCCAGCAGCTTGGTTGGGGCATCAGATACGCAGTATTTT.